This T cell receptor beta chain was recorded in a study of blood T cell repertoires in COVID-19. In the study overall: Both acute and convalescent COVID-19 samples were obtained from the United States, Italy and Spain. T cells, B-cell-depleted T cells, or PBMCs provided the cDNA or gDNA that served as material.

Trimming shortened V by 4 bases and J by 6 bases, and 21 bases separated the two germline ends. Germline V gene data show CDR1 as MGHRA and CDR2 as YSYEKL. The CDR3 runs 17 residues. Source study methods: Nucleated cell counts were estimated from reference gene primer amplification. The method was immunoSEQ multiplex PCR; TCRdb's version includes in-frame clones alone and lacks a portion of them. V and J calls plus clone size are reproduced from that table; the DNA served to infer D and trimming. The top ten clones hold 0.63% of a sample with about 150,000 clones, 70% to 85% of them seen once. In this sample, this clone turned up a few times. Seattle patient enrollment occurred during active infection, with longitudinal follow-up thereafter.

The sequenced sample was peripheral blood. This clonotype was obtained from a man aged 60 to 69 with COVID-19, enrolled during active disease. This chain links TRBV4-1 with TRBJ2-2, with D maybe TRBD2 (6 bases). CDR3 sequence reads: CASSPPRGGWGSGELFF. CDR3 sequence (DNA): TGCGCCAGCAGCCCACCGCGGGGCGGTTGGGGCTCCGGGGAGCTGTTTTTT.